Given below is one T cell receptor (beta chain) in context. Its antigen is as yet unknown. Investigators sourced 1.5 to 2.5 micrograms of genomic DNA from cryopreserved PBMCs for TCR beta libraries. Data came from immunoSEQ multiplex PCR; TCRdb stores just in-frame clones and leaves some out. The table has 90,000 to 100,000 clones, about 78% seen once; the top ten hold about 34%. The CDR3 has 15 amino acids. V lost 0 bases to trimming and J lost 2 bases, with 8 bases between them. Per germline, CDR1 LNHNV and CDR2 YYDKDF (reference sequence). This entry comes from a study of cytotoxic CD8 clonotypes in ibrutinib-treated CLL. Study-level points and caveats: Circulating CD8+ T-cell counts were tracked by baseline clonality, which exceeded that of age-matched healthy donors.

The V call is TRBV15, the J call TRBJ1-3; no clear D. This TCR came from a human donor with chronic lymphocytic leukemia. The sequencing used PBMCs, collected after 12 months of ibrutinib treatment. CDR3 coding DNA: TGTGCCACCAGCAGAGATGTGGGGACTGGAAACACCATATATTTT. Encoded protein: CATSRDVGTGNTIYF.